A selection of T cell receptor beta chains follows, all from one sample in a study of post-analysis software for immune sequencing data. One entry per CDR3 protein results from TCRdb running MiXCR on the PCR reads. The repertoire holds 820,000 or so distinct CDR3 sequences, with 53% as singletons. Sequenced sample: blood. Source of these receptors: a girl aged 5 to 17 with multiple sclerosis. Each CDR3 is given with its conserved first and last residue. A D gene is named only where the DNA matches it firmly. Rows may omit the clone size; those that give it use once, few, many or a size class.

clone size	D gene	V gene	J gene	CDR3 protein	CDR3 DNA
NA	NA	TRBV2	TRBJ2-7	CASSADRDYEQYF	TGTGCCAGCAGCGCGGACAGAGATTACGAGCAGTACTTC
few	TRBD2	TRBV9	TRBJ2-3	CASSALAGNTDTQYF	TGTGCCAGCAGCGCTCTAGCGGGGAACACAGATACGCAGTATTTT
few	TRBD1	TRBV6-4	TRBJ1-5	CASGMTGENQPQHF	TGTGCCAGCGGGATGACAGGGGAGAATCAGCCCCAGCATTTT
few	NA	TRBV20-1	TRBJ2-1	CSANLRISSYNEQFF	TGCAGTGCTAACCTCCGGATAAGCTCCTACAATGAGCAGTTCTTC
NA	NA	TRBV6-5	TRBJ1-4	CASSYFRGEKLFF	TGTGCCAGCAGTTACTTCAGGGGAGAAAAACTGTTTTTT
NA	NA	TRBV4-2	TRBJ1-4	CASSPDSDRATNEKLFF	TGTGCCAGCAGCCCCGACAGCGACCGAGCAACTAATGAAAAACTGTTTTTT
few	TRBD1	TRBV7-9	TRBJ2-1	CASSSRDRAYNEQFF	TGTGCCAGCAGCTCCCGGGACAGGGCCTACAATGAGCAGTTCTTC
NA	NA	TRBV7-3	TRBJ1-2	CASSLTDTGMLPYGYTF	TGTGCCAGCAGCTTAACGGATACAGGAATGTTGCCCTATGGCTACACCTTC
NA	NA	TRBV6-5	TRBJ2-3	CASSYSTGLSTDTQYF	TGTGCCAGCAGTTACTCAACAGGCCTGAGCACAGATACGCAGTATTTT
NA	TRBD1	TRBV4-1	TRBJ2-1	CASSQDTGQGYNEQFF	TGCGCCAGCAGCCAAGATACGGGACAGGGCTACAATGAGCAGTTCTTC
NA	TRBD1	TRBV20-1	TRBJ1-2	CSAPHRGTNYGYTF	TGCAGTGCCCCCCACAGGGGAACTAACTATGGCTACACCTTC
NA	NA	TRBV6-6	TRBJ2-1	CASIESTGSSYNGQFF	TGTGCCAGCATAGAATCAACTGGGAGCTCCTACAATGGGCAGTTCTTC
NA	TRBD1	TRBV7-6	TRBJ2-7	CASSPRDRSHEQYF	TGTGCCAGCAGCCCGCGGGACAGGAGCCACGAGCAGTACTTC
NA	TRBD1	TRBV6-1	TRBJ2-5	CASSQGTGAPFGQETQYF	TGTGCCAGCAGTCAAGGGACAGGGGCTCCTTTTGGACAGGAGACCCAGTACTTC
few	TRBD1	TRBV7-9	TRBJ2-3	CASSLARQGRGDTQYF	TGTGCCAGCAGCTTAGCGCGACAGGGCCGAGGGGATACGCAGTATTTT
NA	NA	TRBV29-1	TRBJ2-7	CSVEKLSEGVEQYF	TGCAGCGTTGAGAAGTTGTCGGAGGGAGTTGAGCAGTACTTC
NA	NA	TRBV20-1	TRBJ2-1	CSASPGGREQFF	TGCAGTGCCTCGCCCGGGGGCAGAGAGCAGTTCTTC
NA	TRBD1	TRBV20-1	TRBJ1-5	CSARDRGRQPQHF	TGCAGTGCTAGGGACAGGGGAAGACAGCCCCAGCATTTT
NA	NA	TRBV5-1	TRBJ1-2	CASSLDRLNYGYTF	TGCGCCAGCAGCTTGGACAGGCTTAACTATGGCTACACCTTC
NA	NA	TRBV29-1	TRBJ2-1	CSATGARSYNEQFF	TGCAGCGCCACAGGTGCACGCTCCTACAATGAGCAGTTCTTC
NA	TRBD2	TRBV7-3	TRBJ2-5	CASSVLAGRGETQYF	TGTGCCAGCAGCGTGCTAGCGGGGAGAGGCGAGACCCAGTACTTC
NA	NA	TRBV6-2/TRBV6-3	TRBJ2-7	CASSQGILEQYF	TGTGCCAGCAGTCAAGGGATTCTCGAGCAGTACTTC
NA	TRBD2	TRBV5-6	TRBJ2-1	CASEGREAYNEQFF	TGTGCCAGCGAAGGGCGGGAGGCCTACAATGAGCAGTTCTTC
few	NA	TRBV5-1	TRBJ2-5	CASSYRDGQETQYF	TGCGCCAGCAGCTACCGGGACGGTCAAGAGACCCAGTACTTC
NA	TRBD2	TRBV6-1	TRBJ2-1	CASSGLGTSGGRNEQFF	TGTGCCAGCAGTGGCCTTGGGACTAGCGGGGGAAGGAATGAGCAGTTCTTC
once	TRBD2	TRBV2	TRBJ2-5	CASQSGSQAETQYF	TGTGCCAGCCAGAGCGGGAGTCAGGCAGAGACCCAGTACTTC